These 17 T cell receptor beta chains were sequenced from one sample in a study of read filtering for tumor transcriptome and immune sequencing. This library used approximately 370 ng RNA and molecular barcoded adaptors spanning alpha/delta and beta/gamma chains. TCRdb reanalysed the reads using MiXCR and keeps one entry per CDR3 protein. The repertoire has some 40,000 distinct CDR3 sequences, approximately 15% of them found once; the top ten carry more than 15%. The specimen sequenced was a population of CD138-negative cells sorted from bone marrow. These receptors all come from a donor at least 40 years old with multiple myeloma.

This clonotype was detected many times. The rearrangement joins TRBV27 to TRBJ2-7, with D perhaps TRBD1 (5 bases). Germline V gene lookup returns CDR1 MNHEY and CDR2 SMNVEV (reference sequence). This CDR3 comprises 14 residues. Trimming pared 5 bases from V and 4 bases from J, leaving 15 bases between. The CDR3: CASSPRTQTYEQYF. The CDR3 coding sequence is TGTGCCAGCAGTCCTCGGACACAAACTTACGAGCAGTACTTC.

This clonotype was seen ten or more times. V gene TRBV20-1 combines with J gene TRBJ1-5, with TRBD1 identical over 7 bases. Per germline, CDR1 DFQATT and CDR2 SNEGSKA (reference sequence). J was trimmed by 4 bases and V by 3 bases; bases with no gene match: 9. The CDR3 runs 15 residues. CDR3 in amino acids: CSARSSGQRNQPQHF. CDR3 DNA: TGCAGTGCTAGGAGTTCGGGACAGAGGAATCAGCCCCAGCATTTT.

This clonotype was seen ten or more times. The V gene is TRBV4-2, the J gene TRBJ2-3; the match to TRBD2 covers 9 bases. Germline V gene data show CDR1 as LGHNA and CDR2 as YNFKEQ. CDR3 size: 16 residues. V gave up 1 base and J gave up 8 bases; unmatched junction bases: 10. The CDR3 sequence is CASSQVPSGVPVTQYF. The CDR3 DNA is TGTGCCAGCAGCCAAGTACCTAGCGGGGTTCCGGTTACGCAGTATTTT.

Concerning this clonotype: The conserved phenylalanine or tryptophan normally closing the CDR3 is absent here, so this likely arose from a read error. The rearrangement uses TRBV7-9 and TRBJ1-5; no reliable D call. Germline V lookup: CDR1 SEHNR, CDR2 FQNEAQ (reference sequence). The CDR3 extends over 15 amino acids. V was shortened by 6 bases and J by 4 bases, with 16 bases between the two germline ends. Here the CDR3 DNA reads TGTGCCAGCAGAGAGCGAGATCCCCGTAATCAGCCCCAGCATTCT. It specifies CASRERDPRNQPQHS.

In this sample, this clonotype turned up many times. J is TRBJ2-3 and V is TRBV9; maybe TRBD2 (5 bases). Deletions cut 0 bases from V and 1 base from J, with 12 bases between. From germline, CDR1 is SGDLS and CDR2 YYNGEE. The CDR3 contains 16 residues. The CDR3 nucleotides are TGTGCCAGCAGCGTAGGGGGTAGCGTTGGCACAGATACGCAGTATTTT. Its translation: CASSVGGSVGTDTQYF.

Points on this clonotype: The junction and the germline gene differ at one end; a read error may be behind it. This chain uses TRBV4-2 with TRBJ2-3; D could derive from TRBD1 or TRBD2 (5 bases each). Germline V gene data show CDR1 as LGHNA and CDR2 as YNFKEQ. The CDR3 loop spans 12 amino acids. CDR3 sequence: CASSRDADTQYF. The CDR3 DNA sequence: TGCGCCAGCAGCCGGGACGCAGATACGCAGTATTTT.

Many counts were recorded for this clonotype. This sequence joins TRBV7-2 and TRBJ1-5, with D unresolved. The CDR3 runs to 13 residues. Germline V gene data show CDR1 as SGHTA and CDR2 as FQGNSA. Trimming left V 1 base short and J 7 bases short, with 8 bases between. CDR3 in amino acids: CASSLVDGQPQHF. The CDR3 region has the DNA TGTGCCAGCAGCTTAGTGGATGGGCAGCCCCAGCATTTT.

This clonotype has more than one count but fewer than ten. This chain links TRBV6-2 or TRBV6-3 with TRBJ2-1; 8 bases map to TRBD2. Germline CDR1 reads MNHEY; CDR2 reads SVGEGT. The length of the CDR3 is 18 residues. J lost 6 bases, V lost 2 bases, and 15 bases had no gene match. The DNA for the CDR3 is TGTGCCAGCAGTTACCGAGTTGTGGCGGGGGGAGTTGGCAATGAGCAGTTCTTC. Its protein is CASSYRVVAGGVGNEQFF.

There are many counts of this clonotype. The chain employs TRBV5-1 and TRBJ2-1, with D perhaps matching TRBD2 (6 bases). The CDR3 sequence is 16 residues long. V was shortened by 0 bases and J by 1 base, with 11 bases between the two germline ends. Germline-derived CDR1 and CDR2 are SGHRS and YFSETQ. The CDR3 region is CASSLVGGGSYNEQFF. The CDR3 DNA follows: TGCGCCAGCAGCTTGGTTGGGGGAGGATCCTACAATGAGCAGTTCTTC.

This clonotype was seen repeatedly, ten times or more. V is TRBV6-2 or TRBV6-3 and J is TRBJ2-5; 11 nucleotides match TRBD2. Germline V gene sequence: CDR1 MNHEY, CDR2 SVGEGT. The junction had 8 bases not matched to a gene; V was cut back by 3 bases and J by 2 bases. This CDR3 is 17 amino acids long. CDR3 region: CASSYSWGLADQETQYF. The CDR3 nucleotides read TGTGCCAGCAGTTATTCGTGGGGACTAGCGGATCAAGAGACCCAGTACTTC.

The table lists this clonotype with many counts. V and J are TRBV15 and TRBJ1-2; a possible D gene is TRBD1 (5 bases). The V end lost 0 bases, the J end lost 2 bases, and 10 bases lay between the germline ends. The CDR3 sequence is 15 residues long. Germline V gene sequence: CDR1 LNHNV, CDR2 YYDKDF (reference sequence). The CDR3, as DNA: TGTGCCACCAGCAGAGATCTTGAGGGGAACTATGGCTACACCTTC. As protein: CATSRDLEGNYGYTF.

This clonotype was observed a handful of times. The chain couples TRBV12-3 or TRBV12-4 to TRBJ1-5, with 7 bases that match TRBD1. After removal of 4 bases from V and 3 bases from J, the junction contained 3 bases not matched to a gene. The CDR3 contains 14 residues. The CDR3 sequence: CASSSTGDNQPQHF. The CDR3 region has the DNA TGTGCCAGCAGTTCCACAGGGGACAATCAGCCCCAGCATTTT.

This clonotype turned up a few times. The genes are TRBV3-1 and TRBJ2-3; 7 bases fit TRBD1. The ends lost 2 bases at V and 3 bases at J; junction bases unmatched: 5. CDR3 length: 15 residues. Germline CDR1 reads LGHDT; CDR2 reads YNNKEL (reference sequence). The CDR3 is CASSQKGATTDTQYF. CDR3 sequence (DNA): TGTGCCAGCAGCCAAAAGGGGGCGACTACAGATACGCAGTATTTT.

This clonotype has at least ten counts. Here the CDR3 DNA reads TGTGCCAGCAGCTTAACGTTGGTTTTGGTCAATGAGCAGTTCTTC. Protein sequence: CASSLTLVLVNEQFF. This chain joins TRBV7-8 and TRBJ2-1; D remains unclear. This CDR3 comprises 15 residues. V gave up 2 bases and J gave up 6 bases, with 14 bases separating them. Germline V gene lookup returns CDR1 SGHVS and CDR2 FQNEAQ.

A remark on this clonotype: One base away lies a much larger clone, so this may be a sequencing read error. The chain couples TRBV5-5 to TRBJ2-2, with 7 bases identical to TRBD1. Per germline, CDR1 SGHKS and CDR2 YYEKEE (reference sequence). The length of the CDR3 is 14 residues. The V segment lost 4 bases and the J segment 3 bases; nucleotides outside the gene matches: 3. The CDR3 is CASSPGQDTGELFF. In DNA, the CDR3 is TGTGCCAGCAGCCCTGGACAGGACACCGGGGAGCTGTTTTTT.

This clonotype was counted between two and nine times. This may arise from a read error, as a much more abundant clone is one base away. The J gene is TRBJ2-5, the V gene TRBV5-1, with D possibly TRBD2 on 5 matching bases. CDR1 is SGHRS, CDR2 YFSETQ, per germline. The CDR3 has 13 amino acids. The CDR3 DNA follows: TGCGCCAGCAGCTGGAGGACCCAAGAGGCCCAGTACTTC. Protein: CASSWRTQEAQYF. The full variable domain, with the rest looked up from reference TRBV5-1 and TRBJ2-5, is KAGVTQTPRYLIKTRGQQVTLSCSPISGHRSVSWYQQTPGQGLQFLFEYFSETQRNKGNFPGRFSGRQFSNSRSEMNVSTLELGDSALYLCASSWRTQEAQYFGPGTRLLVL.

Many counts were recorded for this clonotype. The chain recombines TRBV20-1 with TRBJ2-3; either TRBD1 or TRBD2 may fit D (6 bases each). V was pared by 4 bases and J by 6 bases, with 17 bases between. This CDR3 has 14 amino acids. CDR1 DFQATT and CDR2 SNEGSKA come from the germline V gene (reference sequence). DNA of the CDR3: TGCAGTGCTATCAGCCCGGGGGCGGGGGATACGCAGTATTTT. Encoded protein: CSAISPGAGDTQYF.